This TCR beta chain was retrieved from a study of CD8+ T cells in alopecia areata. Study-wide background: Treated patients were given oral tofacitinib, which was dosed at 5 to 10 mg twice daily.

This clone was counted between two and nine times. Its antigen is undetermined. V lost 3 bases, J lost 2 bases, and 10 bases stayed unmatched. CDR1 GTSNPN and CDR2 SVGIG come from the germline V gene (reference sequence). The CDR3 is 17 residues long. Study-wide results and limits: It was less clear whether patients shared TCRs than it was in mice, possibly because of HLA.

Sequencing templates came from extracted RNA that was reverse transcribed into cDNA. TCRdb's copy holds only in-frame clones and misses some; the assay was immunoSEQ multiplex PCR. The sample carries 150,000 or so clones, roughly 61% recorded once. This chain uses TRBV30 with TRBJ2-5, with 12 bases aligning to TRBD2. The sequence derives from a human donor with alopecia areata. The sample here was CD4+ T cells sorted from blood, taken at week 0. The CDR3 nucleotides are TGTGCCTGGAGCGTCTGGACTAGCGGGGCCTCTCAAGAGACCCAGTACTTC. Its protein product is CAWSVWTSGASQETQYF.